This T cell receptor beta chain was recorded in a study of early T cells in non-severe SARS-CoV-2 infection. The V gene's germline CDR1 is SGHRS and CDR2 YFSETQ. The trim removed 4 bases at V and 6 bases at J, leaving 6 bases unmatched. The CDR3 sequence is 13 residues long. TCRdb recomputed calls from the 5' RACE reads with MiXCR, one row per CDR3 protein. The data hold tens of thousands of distinct CDR3 sequences, with around 9.3% observed a single time. General study results and limits: Comparison of clonotypes with VDJdb favored anti-spike CD8 responses while missing private and CD4 specificities.

This clonotype has at least ten counts. The antigen is undetermined. Sequenced: whole blood. This chain links TRBV5-1 with TRBJ1-2, with 7 bases matching TRBD1. The sequence was collected from an adult who was a healthcare worker with PCR-confirmed SARS-CoV-2 infection or an uninfected control (not recorded which). The CDR3 bases are TGCGCCAGCAGCCCCCCCGGGACAGATGGCTACACCTTC. Amino acid sequence: CASSPPGTDGYTF.